These T cell receptor beta chains were read from a single sample in a study of shared clonotypes between healthy human individuals. The method was immunoSEQ multiplex PCR; TCRdb's version includes in-frame clones alone and lacks a portion of them. The sample yields a few million clones, roughly nine tenths seen once. Specimen: naive CD4+ T cells sorted from blood. The receptors derive from a man between 18 and 29 years old in good health. The CDR3 runs from the conserved cysteine through the conserved F or W. The D gene is left open where the match is weak. The size field is filled for only some rows; it gives once, few, many or a size class.

clone_size	d_call	v_call	j_call	cdr3_aa	cdr3_nt
NA	NA	TRBV4-1	TRBJ2-7	CASSQDMLTYEQYF	TGCGCCAGCAGCCAAGATATGCTGACCTACGAGCAGTACTTC
NA	NA	TRBV6-5	TRBJ1-1	CASSRSGAEAFF	TGTGCCAGCAGTCGGTCAGGGGCTGAAGCTTTCTTT
NA	TRBD1	TRBV7-8	TRBJ1-5	CASSLEGGSNQPQHF	TGTGCCAGCAGCTTAGAAGGGGGCAGCAATCAGCCCCAGCATTTT
NA	TRBD1	TRBV27	TRBJ2-7	CASSVDRGYEQYF	TGTGCCAGCAGCGTTGACAGGGGCTACGAGCAGTACTTC
NA	NA	TRBV29-1	TRBJ2-7	CSVWSSYEQYF	TGCAGCGTTTGGAGCTCCTACGAGCAGTACTTC
NA	NA	TRBV5-6	TRBJ1-3	CASSLRQNPGNTIYF	TGTGCCAGCAGCTTGCGGCAGAACCCTGGAAACACCATATATTTT
NA	NA	TRBV27	TRBJ2-7	CASSPVYLGTPVHEQYF	TGTGCCAGCAGCCCCGTCTATCTCGGGACCCCAGTCCACGAGCAGTACTTC
once	TRBD1	TRBV5-1	TRBJ1-2	CASSWDRGIYGYTF	TGCGCCAGCAGCTGGGACAGGGGGATTTATGGCTACACCTTC
NA	NA	TRBV30	TRBJ1-1	CAWGSTGAVGAFF	TGTGCCTGGGGAAGCACCGGGGCCGTGGGAGCTTTCTTT
NA	TRBD2	TRBV4-1	TRBJ2-3	CASSQVVGRTSGGGGDTQYF	TGCGCCAGCAGCCAAGTGGTTGGTCGGACTAGCGGGGGGGGTGGAGATACGCAGTATTTT
once	NA	TRBV10-2	TRBJ2-7	CATVAQFSSYEQYF	TGCGCCACCGTGGCGCAGTTCAGCTCCTACGAGCAGTACTTC
NA	NA	TRBV23-1	TRBJ2-5	CASSPSLRGPGQETQYF	TGCGCCAGCAGCCCCTCCCTCAGGGGCCCGGGGCAAGAGACCCAGTACTTC
NA	NA	TRBV19	TRBJ1-5	CASSMVTVTNQPQHF	TGTGCCAGTAGTATGGTGACAGTCACTAATCAGCCCCAGCATTTT
NA	NA	TRBV9	TRBJ2-2	CASSEPANTGELFF	TGTGCCAGCAGCGAGCCCGCGAACACCGGGGAGCTGTTTTTT
NA	TRBD1	TRBV5-6	TRBJ2-7	CASSRTGNEQYF	TGTGCCAGCAGCAGGACAGGGAACGAGCAGTACTTC
NA	NA	TRBV5-1	TRBJ1-3	CASSLGGENRNTIYF	TGCGCCAGCAGCTTGGGAGGGGAAAATCGAAACACCATATATTTT
NA	NA	TRBV6-5	TRBJ1-5	CASTLGGVSNQPQHF	TGTGCCAGCACCCTGGGGGGGGTGAGCAATCAGCCCCAGCATTTT
few	NA	TRBV29-1	TRBJ1-6	CSVAWGTESPLHF	TGCAGCGTTGCTTGGGGGACCGAATCACCCCTCCACTTT
NA	TRBD1	TRBV19	TRBJ1-2	CASHQGANYGYTF	TGTGCCAGTCATCAGGGGGCTAACTATGGCTACACCTTC
NA	NA	TRBV7-2	TRBJ2-7	CASSPLDEQYF	TGTGCCAGCAGCCCCTTAGACGAGCAGTACTTC
NA	TRBD2	TRBV25-1	TRBJ2-1	CASTSAGGPHNEQFF	TGTGCCAGCACGTCGGCGGGAGGGCCCCACAATGAGCAGTTCTTC
NA	NA	TRBV2	TRBJ2-7	CASSALGGGSYEQYF	TGTGCCAGCAGTGCGTTGGGTGGAGGGTCCTACGAGCAGTACTTC
NA	NA	TRBV4-1	TRBJ2-5	CASSGTSLETQYF	TGCGCCAGCAGCGGCACTAGTCTGGAGACCCAGTACTTC
NA	TRBD2	TRBV18	TRBJ2-1	CASSPPSGSYEQFF	TGTGCCAGCTCACCCCCTAGCGGGAGCTATGAGCAGTTCTTC
NA	TRBD1	TRBV2	TRBJ2-5	CASRETGRETQYF	TGTGCCAGCAGAGAGACAGGGCGAGAGACCCAGTACTTC
NA	NA	TRBV9	TRBJ1-2	CASSVGTSEGGYTF	TGTGCCAGCAGCGTAGGGACTTCTGAGGGAGGCTACACCTTC
few	NA	TRBV5-6	TRBJ1-1	CASSLEWQTNTEAFF	TGTGCCAGCAGCTTGGAGTGGCAGACGAACACTGAAGCTTTCTTT
NA	TRBD1	TRBV6-6	TRBJ1-5	CASSYGQGASQPQHF	TGTGCCAGTAGTTACGGACAGGGGGCATCTCAGCCCCAGCATTTT
NA	NA	TRBV4-1	TRBJ2-1	CASSQGRAMSSYNEQFF	TGCGCCAGCAGCCAGGGCCGCGCAATGAGCTCCTACAATGAGCAGTTCTTC
NA	NA	TRBV7-9	TRBJ2-3	CASSPLGATTQYF	TGTGCCAGCAGCCCTCTAGGAGCGACTACGCAGTATTTT
NA	NA	TRBV18	TRBJ1-2	CASSPGSHYGYTF	TGTGCCAGCTCACCGGGCAGCCACTATGGCTACACCTTC
NA	NA	TRBV11-2	TRBJ2-2	CASSLGQITGELFF	TGTGCCAGCAGCCTAGGACAGATCACCGGGGAGCTGTTTTTT
NA	NA	TRBV7-2	TRBJ1-1	CASSPRDYRNTEAFF	TGTGCCAGCAGCCCTCGTGATTACCGGAACACTGAAGCTTTCTTT
NA	TRBD2	TRBV6-6	TRBJ2-1	CASSYGLAENEQFF	TGTGCCAGCAGTTACGGACTAGCGGAGAATGAGCAGTTCTTC
NA	NA	TRBV5-1	TRBJ1-6	CASSPINRVGNSPLHF	TGCGCCAGCAGCCCAATAAACAGGGTGGGTAATTCACCCCTCCACTTT
NA	NA	TRBV5-1	TRBJ2-7	CASSLVRGEQYF	TGCGCCAGCAGCTTGGTCAGGGGCGAGCAGTACTTC
NA	NA	TRBV7-8	TRBJ1-2	CASSSSGPLTGAFSGAYGYTF	TGTGCCAGCAGCTCCAGTGGACCCTTGACTGGAGCCTTTAGCGGAGCCTATGGCTACACCTTC
NA	NA	TRBV25-1	TRBJ2-7	CASSDWSKQYF	TGTGCCAGCAGCGACTGGTCCAAGCAGTACTTC
NA	TRBD1	TRBV5-1	TRBJ2-3	CASSFPTGSDTQYF	TGCGCCAGCAGCTTCCCGACAGGGTCAGATACGCAGTATTTT
NA	NA	TRBV5-4	TRBJ1-1	CASSLGLDSLNTEAFF	TGTGCCAGCAGCTTGGGCCTGGATTCTTTGAACACTGAAGCTTTCTTT
NA	NA	TRBV6-6	TRBJ2-1	CASSYGLANEQFF	TGTGCCAGCAGTTACGGTCTAGCCAATGAGCAGTTCTTC
few	NA	TRBV11-2	TRBJ1-2	CASQAGTLDYGYTF	TGTGCCAGCCAGGCAGGGACTCTCGACTATGGCTACACCTTC
NA	NA	TRBV10-3	TRBJ1-2	CAISLRGSYGYTF	TGTGCCATCAGCCTCAGGGGAAGCTATGGCTACACCTTC
NA	TRBD1	TRBV7-2	TRBJ2-1	CASSPRRTGYNEQFF	TGTGCCAGCAGCCCAAGGCGGACAGGGTACAATGAGCAGTTCTTC